The clone carrying this T cell receptor beta chain was picked up a small number of times. What it binds is unknown. This specimen includes other DNA sequences encoding the same CDR3. This sample stems from a study of shared clonotypes between healthy human individuals. V lost 2 bases to trimming and J lost 1 base, with 2 bases between them. Germline V gives CDR1 MNHNY, CDR2 SVGAGI (reference sequence). The CDR3 extends over 12 amino acids. Libraries were prepared by immunoSEQ multiplex PCR; TCRdb keeps only in-frame clonotypes and omits some of them. The profile shows around 1.1 million clones, roughly 77% of them singletons. Overall study findings and caveats: It was anticipated that sequencing depth would influence how many clonotypes donors shared.

The TCR was taken from a man aged 18 to 30 in good health. Some clones in this sample may be carry-over from other donors' samples. Source material: memory CD4+ T cells from PBMCs. Subset meaning: CD45RA-negative fraction. V is TRBV6-6 and J is TRBJ1-1, with D unclear. CDR3 bases: TGTGCCAGCAGTTACCGGAACACTGAAGCTTTCTTT. Protein sequence: CASSYRNTEAFF.